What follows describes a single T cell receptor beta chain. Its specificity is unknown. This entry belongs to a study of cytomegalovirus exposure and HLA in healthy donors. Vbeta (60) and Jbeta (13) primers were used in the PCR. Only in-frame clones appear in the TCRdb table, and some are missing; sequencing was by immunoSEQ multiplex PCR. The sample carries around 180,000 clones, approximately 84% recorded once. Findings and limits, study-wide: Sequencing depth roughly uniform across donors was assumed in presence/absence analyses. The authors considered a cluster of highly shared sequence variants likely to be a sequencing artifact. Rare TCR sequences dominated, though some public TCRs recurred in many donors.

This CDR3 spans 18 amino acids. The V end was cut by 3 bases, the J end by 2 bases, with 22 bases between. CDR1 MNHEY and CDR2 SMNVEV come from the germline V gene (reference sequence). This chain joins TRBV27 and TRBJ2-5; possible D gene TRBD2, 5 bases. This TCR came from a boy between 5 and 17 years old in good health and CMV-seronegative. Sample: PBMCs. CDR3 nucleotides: TGTGCCAGCAGTTTTAGGCCGCTTGGCCGGGGATCACAAGAGACCCAGTACTTC. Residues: CASSFRPLGRGSQETQYF.